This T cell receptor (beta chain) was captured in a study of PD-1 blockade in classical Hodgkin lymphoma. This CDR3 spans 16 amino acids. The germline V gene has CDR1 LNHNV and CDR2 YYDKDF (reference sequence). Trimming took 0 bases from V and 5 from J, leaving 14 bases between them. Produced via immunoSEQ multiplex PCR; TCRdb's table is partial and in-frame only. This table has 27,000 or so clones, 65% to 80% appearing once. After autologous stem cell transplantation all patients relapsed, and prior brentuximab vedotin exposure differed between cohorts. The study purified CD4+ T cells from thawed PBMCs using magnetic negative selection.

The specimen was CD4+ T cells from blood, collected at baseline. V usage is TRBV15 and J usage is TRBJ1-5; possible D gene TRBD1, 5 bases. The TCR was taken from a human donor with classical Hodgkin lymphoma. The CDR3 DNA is TGTGCCACCAGCAGAGATCCCCGCAGGGTTGATCAGCCCCAGCATTTT. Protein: CATSRDPRRVDQPQHF.